A selection of T cell receptor beta chains follows, all from one sample in a study of response to subunit inactivated influenza vaccine. TCRdb re-called the RT-PCR reads through MiXCR, storing one row per CDR3 protein. This table holds around 710,000 distinct CDR3 sequences, 14% found once. The sequences come from PBMCs from blood, collected 14 to 15 days before vaccination. The receptors originated from a man aged 50 to 59 who received an inactivated influenza vaccine. CDR3s include the opening cysteine and the closing phenylalanine or tryptophan. Each record gives: D gene, V gene, clone size, J gene, CDR3 DNA, CDR3 protein. A D gene is named only where the DNA matches it firmly. Rows may omit the clone size; those that give it use once, few, many or a size class.

>NA|TRBV11-2|many|TRBJ2-2
TGTGCCAGCAGCTTATGGGATCTAGGGGTGGCCGGGGAGCTGTTTTTT
CASSLWDLGVAGELFF
>NA|TRBV7-8|many|TRBJ2-7
TGTGCCAGCAGCTTAGCGCTAGTATACGAGCAGTACTTC
CASSLALVYEQYF
>TRBD1|TRBV7-2|NA|TRBJ1-6
TGTGCCAGCAGCGTCCTCGGCGGGACAGGGGGTTCACCCCTCCACTTT
CASSVLGGTGGSPLHF
>TRBD2|TRBV7-2|NA|TRBJ2-3
TGTGCCAGCAGCTTAGTAGGGGTCGGGGGGGCGGCAGATACGCAGTATTTT
CASSLVGVGGAADTQYF
>TRBD2|TRBV3-1|NA|TRBJ2-2
TGTGCCAGCAGCCGGGGACTAGCGGGAGAGACCGGGGAGCTGTTTTTT
CASSRGLAGETGELFF
>NA|TRBV20-1|NA|TRBJ1-6
TGCAGTGCTAGAGATATGGGGGTAAATTCACCCCTCCACTTT
CSARDMGVNSPLHF
>TRBD2|TRBV7-9|few|TRBJ2-7
TGTGCCAGCAGGGACGCTAGCGGGACCCACGAGCAGTACTTC
CASRDASGTHEQYF
>TRBD2|TRBV7-2|NA|TRBJ2-3
TGTGCCAGCAGCTCCTATCTAGCGGGTGCCACAGATACGCAGTATTTT
CASSSYLAGATDTQYF
>TRBD1|TRBV18|few|TRBJ1-2
TGTGCCAGCTCACCGGTGGACAGGGTGAATGGCTACACCTTC
CASSPVDRVNGYTF
>NA|TRBV12-3/TRBV12-4|few|TRBJ2-2
TGTGCAACAGACAGCGACTTATCCGGGGAGCTGTTTTTT
CATDSDLSGELFF
>TRBD1|TRBV12-3/TRBV12-4|few|TRBJ1-5
TGTGCCAGCAGCGGACAGGGGAGGTTTAATCAGCCCCAGCATTTT
CASSGQGRFNQPQHF
>NA|TRBV5-1|NA|TRBJ1-2
TGCGCCAGCAGCTTGGCGGGGGACTTCTATGGCTACACCTTC
CASSLAGDFYGYTF
>NA|TRBV3-1|many|TRBJ1-1
TGTGCCAGCAGCCAAGGGGTCGGGAACACTGAAGCTTTCTTT
CASSQGVGNTEAFF
>NA|TRBV7-6|NA|TRBJ2-1
TGTGCCAGCAGCTTGGCCTGGTCCTACAATGAGCAGTTCTTC
CASSLAWSYNEQFF
>NA|TRBV2|few|TRBJ1-5
TGTGCCAGCAGGGGAGGCAGCAATCAGCCCCAGCATTTT
CASRGGSNQPQHF
>NA|TRBV11-2|few|TRBJ2-7
TGTGCCAGCAGCCCCACCGGGACATCAGGCGAGCAGTACTTC
CASSPTGTSGEQYF
>NA|TRBV7-2|few|TRBJ2-3
TGTGCCAGCAGCTTAGACAGGCATACGCAGTATTTT
CASSLDRHTQYF
>NA|TRBV20-1|few|TRBJ2-5
TGCAGTGCTAGTGCTAGCTCGAGGGAGACCCAGTACTTC
CSASASSRETQYF
>NA|TRBV30|NA|TRBJ2-2
TGTGCCTGGAGTGTACCTGGGTCCGGGGAGCTGTTTTTT
CAWSVPGSGELFF
>NA|TRBV14|NA|TRBJ2-2
TGTGCCAGCAGCCAAGTAATAGGGCCGCGTAACCCCGGGGAGCTGTTTTTT
CASSQVIGPRNPGELFF
>TRBD2|TRBV10-3|NA|TRBJ2-3
TGTGCCATCAGTGAGTCGTCGGGTCGGCGGGGGGGTACAGATACGCAGTATTTT
CAISESSGRRGGTDTQYF
>NA|TRBV12-3/TRBV12-4|few|TRBJ2-2
TGTGCCAGCAGTCCCCAGGGGGCGGGGGTCGGGGAGCTGTTTTTT
CASSPQGAGVGELFF
>TRBD1|TRBV2|NA|TRBJ1-6
TGTGCCAGCAAAATAACCGGGACAGATACTTCACCCCTCCACTTT
CASKITGTDTSPLHF
>TRBD2|TRBV2|few|TRBJ2-7
TGTGCCAGCAGTGCAGCACTAGCGGGAGGAAACGAGCAGTACTTC
CASSAALAGGNEQYF
>TRBD1|TRBV28|few|TRBJ1-2
TGTGCCAGCAGTGAGACAGGGGACCTTAACTATGGCTACACCTTC
CASSETGDLNYGYTF
>TRBD2|TRBV19|NA|TRBJ2-7
TGTGCCAGTAGTATCGGACTAGCGGGATCCGAGCAGTACTTC
CASSIGLAGSEQYF
>TRBD2|TRBV7-9|few|TRBJ2-5
TGTGCCAGCAGCCCCCGGGCCGGGGGGCAAGAGACCCAGTACTTC
CASSPRAGGQETQYF
>NA|TRBV20-1|many|TRBJ2-5
TGCAGTGCAACGGGACTCAACCAAGAGACCCAGTACTTC
CSATGLNQETQYF
>NA|TRBV5-5|few|TRBJ1-6
TGTGCCAGCAGCTTGGGGGCTCACGCTTCGAATTCACCCCTCCACTTT
CASSLGAHASNSPLHF
>TRBD1|TRBV7-9|NA|TRBJ1-1
TGTGCCAGCAGCTTAGCTACAGGGGGCGCAGAGGTTGAAGCTTTCTTT
CASSLATGGAEVEAFF
>TRBD2|TRBV5-1|NA|TRBJ2-2
TGCGCCAGCAGCTTGGGGACTAGCAGCTACACCGGGGAGCTGTTTTTT
CASSLGTSSYTGELFF
>TRBD2|TRBV6-2/TRBV6-3|NA|TRBJ2-7
TGTGCCAGCAGCTCCCTTGCGGGGGGGCTTGTCTACGAGCAGTACTTC
CASSSLAGGLVYEQYF
>NA|TRBV2|NA|TRBJ1-1
TGTGCCAGCCGTACAACGAACACTGAAGCTTTCTTT
CASRTTNTEAFF
>TRBD2|TRBV18|NA|TRBJ2-7
TGTGCCAGCTCACCAGTAGCGGGAGGGCGCGTCGAGCAGTACTTC
CASSPVAGGRVEQYF
>NA|TRBV10-3|many|TRBJ2-2
TGTGCCATCAGTGATGCAGAGTCGAACACCGGGGAGCTGTTTTTT
CAISDAESNTGELFF
>NA|TRBV21-1|NA|TRBJ2-7
TGTGCCAGCAGCTATTTTAGTCTAGCGCTGAGCTCCTACGAGCAGTACTTC
CASSYFSLALSSYEQYF
>TRBD1|TRBV14|few|TRBJ1-1
TGTGCCAGCAGCCGGTCCGGGACAGGGGGCACTGAAGCTTTCTTT
CASSRSGTGGTEAFF
>TRBD2|TRBV4-2|few|TRBJ2-7
TGTGCCAGCAGCCACCGGGAGAGAACCGCTAGCGGGGTCCGGAACGAGCAGTACTTC
CASSHRERTASGVRNEQYF
>NA|TRBV10-3|few|TRBJ1-5
TGTGCCATCAGTGAGTTCGATGGGCCCGGTCGCAATCAGCCCCAGCATTTT
CAISEFDGPGRNQPQHF
>NA|TRBV5-1|NA|TRBJ2-1
TGCGCCAGCAGCTTGGATCGACATTACAATGAGCAGTTCTTC
CASSLDRHYNEQFF
>NA|TRBV9|few|TRBJ2-3
TGTGCCAGCAGCTCCCCCCGAAGCGGACACGAAGTGGCAGATACGCAGTATTTT
CASSSPRSGHEVADTQYF
>NA|TRBV6-1|many|TRBJ1-5
TGTGCCAGCAGGGCCGGGGTTAGGCCCCAGCATTTT
CASRAGVRPQHF